This TCR beta chain was recovered during a study of cytomegalovirus exposure and HLA in healthy donors. A multiplex PCR was run with 60 Vbeta primers and 13 Jbeta primers. The data were produced by immunoSEQ multiplex PCR, yet TCRdb's version contains in-frame clones alone and is incomplete. The sample table sets out some 200,000 clones. V gave up 0 bases and J gave up 5 bases, with 12 bases separating them. Per the germline V gene, CDR1 is SGHRS and CDR2 is YFSETQ. This CDR3 has 15 residues. A note on this clone: Its antigen remains unidentified.

Study conclusions and caveats: Several of the most significant clusters appeared linked to common viral pathogens, based on a later analysis. The study recorded 150 to 200 TCR beta chains that were cytomegalovirus-associated. Most TCR sequences showed up rarely, but some public TCRs showed up in many donors.

Sequenced sample: PBMCs. The chain carries TRBV5-1 and TRBJ1-5, with D possibly TRBD1 on 5 matching bases. This clonotype originated in a girl aged 2 to 10 in good health and CMV-seropositive. CDR3 sequence: CASSLVPAGDQPQHF. The CDR3 DNA follows: TGCGCCAGCAGCTTGGTTCCCGCGGGGGATCAGCCCCAGCATTTT.